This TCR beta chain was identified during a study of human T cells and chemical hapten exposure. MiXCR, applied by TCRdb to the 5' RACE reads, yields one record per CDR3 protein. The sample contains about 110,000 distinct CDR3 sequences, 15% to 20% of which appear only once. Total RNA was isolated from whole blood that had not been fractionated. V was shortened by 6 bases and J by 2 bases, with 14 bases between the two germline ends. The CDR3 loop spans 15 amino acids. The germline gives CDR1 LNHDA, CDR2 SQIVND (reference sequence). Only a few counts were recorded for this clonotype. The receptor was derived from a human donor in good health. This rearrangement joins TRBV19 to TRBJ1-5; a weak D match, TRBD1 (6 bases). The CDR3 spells CASSTGFYGNQPQHF. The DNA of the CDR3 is TGTGCCAGTAGCACAGGGTTTTACGGCAATCAGCCCCAGCATTTT.